The 30 T cell receptor beta chains listed next were all sequenced from one sample in a study of blood T cell repertoires in COVID-19. Sequencing was performed with immunoSEQ multiplex PCR; in TCRdb, only in-frame clones are kept and a portion is missing. The data show 200,000 or so clones, 65% to 85% seen once. The sample was peripheral blood. Source of these receptors: a man aged 55 to 70 with active or convalescent COVID-19.

This clone was counted once. This chain uses TRBV24-1 with TRBJ2-7; 9 positions agree with TRBD2. The CDR3 extends over 14 amino acids. Trimming removed 5 bases from V and 5 bases from J; junction bases left unmatched: 6. Looked up from germline, CDR1 is KGHDR and CDR2 is SFDVKD. The CDR3 spells CATSGAGGFHEQYF. The CDR3 coding sequence is TGTGCCACCAGTGGAGCGGGGGGATTCCACGAGCAGTACTTC.

In its sample, this clone was seen a few times. The chain is built from TRBV5-1 and TRBJ2-7; 12 bases align to TRBD2. Germline CDR1 SGHRS, CDR2 YFSETQ. This CDR3 is 16 amino acids long. V lost 1 base and J lost 2; bases outside the gene matches: 4. CDR3 DNA: TGCGCCAGCAGCTTGACTAGCGGGAGGCCTCCCTACGAGCAGTACTTC. Translation gives CASSLTSGRPPYEQYF.

The chain has TRBV7-8 and TRBJ2-7; TRBD2 agrees at 7 bases. Looked up from germline, CDR1 is SGHVS and CDR2 is FQNEAQ. The CDR3 length is 15 residues. Trimming at V came to 5 bases and at J to 2 bases, leaving 9 bases not matched to a gene. CDR3: CASSQRQGGPYEQYF. CDR3 bases: TGTGCCAGCAGCCAAAGGCAGGGAGGGCCCTACGAGCAGTACTTC.

Regarding this clone: Within the sample, other DNA sequences also encode this same CDR3. This sequence joins TRBV27 and TRBJ2-1; weak D call: TRBD1 (5 bases). V lost 4 bases and J lost 7, with 8 bases in between. Germline lookup yields CDR1 MNHEY and CDR2 SMNVEV (reference sequence). This CDR3 region has 12 residues. As DNA, the CDR3 is TGTGCCAGCAGTTCAAGGGGAAATGAGCAGTTCTTC. This encodes CASSSRGNEQFF.

This sequence joins TRBV12-3 or TRBV12-4 and TRBJ2-3, with D hard to call. This CDR3 is 12 amino acids long. With 3 bases removed from V and 4 bases from J, the gap between germline ends came to 5 bases. In DNA form, the CDR3 reads TGTGCCAGCAGTTTCCATCCAGATACGCAGTATTTT. Its protein is CASSFHPDTQYF.

This clone was observed a handful of times. The chain uses TRBV2 and TRBJ2-7; no clear D. CDR3 length: 13 residues. Germline-derived CDR1 and CDR2 are SNHLY and FYNNEI. V lost 6 bases, J lost 6 bases, and 15 bases lay in between. The CDR3 DNA reads TGTGCCAGCAGCCCCATTCGAGGCGGCGAGCAGTACTTC. This gives the protein CASSPIRGGEQYF.

This rearrangement joins TRBV5-6 to TRBJ2-5, with a possible D match to TRBD1 (5 bases). In germline, CDR1 is SGHDT, CDR2 YYEEEE. The CDR3 consists of 15 residues. V lost 0 bases and J lost 5, with 14 bases in between. CDR3 DNA: TGTGCCAGCAGCTTGGCCAACAGGTTCGGGGAGACCCAGTACTTC. Translated: CASSLANRFGETQYF. Full variable domain (remainder filled in from reference TRBV5-6 and TRBJ2-5): DAGVTQSPTHLIKTRGQQVTLRCSPKSGHDTVSWYQQALGQGPQFIFQYYEEEERQRGNFPDRFSGHQFPNYSSELNVNALLLGDSALYLCASSLANRFGETQYFGPGTRLLVL.

The genes are TRBV3-1 (or the pseudogene TRBV3-2) and TRBJ2-7; D may be TRBD1 (5 bases). There are 11 residues in the CDR3. Germline assignment: CDR1 LGHDT and CDR2 YNNKEL (reference sequence). V was clipped by 6 bases and J by 7 bases, with 10 bases between them. CDR3 amino acids: CASRNHREQYF. In DNA, the CDR3 is TGTGCCAGCAGGAACCACAGGGAGCAGTACTTC.

Concerning this clone: Other DNA variants within this sample encode the same CDR3. The rearrangement joins TRBV11-2 to TRBJ1-1; D gene ambiguous. Trimming pared 0 bases from V and 5 bases from J, leaving 7 bases between. Germline V gives CDR1 SGHAT, CDR2 FQNNGV. The CDR3 contains 13 residues. CDR3 amino acids: CASSLDRVTEAFF. The CDR3 DNA sequence: TGTGCCAGCAGCTTAGATCGGGTAACTGAAGCTTTCTTT.

This sequence joins TRBV19 and TRBJ2-1; TRBD2 matches 15 bases. The trim removed 7 bases at V and 5 bases at J, leaving 12 bases unmatched. This CDR3 comprises 18 residues. Germline lookup yields CDR1 LNHDA and CDR2 SQIVND (reference sequence). The CDR3 coding sequence is TGTGCCAGTACCAATCTCGGACTAGCGGGAGGGCATGACAATGAGCAGTTCTTC. The encoded protein is CASTNLGLAGGHDNEQFF. The full variable domain, with the rest looked up from reference TRBV19 and TRBJ2-1, is DGGITQSPKYLFRKEGQNVTLSCEQNLNHDAMYWYRQDPGQGLRLIYYSQIVNDFQKGDIAEGYSVSREKKESFPLTVTSAQKNPTAFYLCASTNLGLAGGHDNEQFFGPGTRLTVL.

The genes are TRBV7-2 and TRBJ2-1, with 7 bases that match TRBD2. This CDR3 has 17 residues. Trimming took 4 bases from V and 4 from J; bases not matched to a gene: 13. CDR1 SGHTA and CDR2 FQGNSA come from the germline V gene. This CDR3 reads CASSSKWRGRAYNEQFF. The CDR3 DNA reads TGTGCCAGCAGCTCGAAATGGCGGGGGAGGGCATACAATGAGCAGTTCTTC.

The chain uses TRBV3-1 (or the pseudogene TRBV3-2) and TRBJ2-7; a weak D match, TRBD1 (6 bases). V was cut by 4 bases and J by 6 bases, with 16 bases left in between. Germline loops: CDR1 LGHDT, CDR2 YNNKEL (reference sequence). The CDR3 sequence is 14 residues long. CDR3: CASSLGQGSGEQYF. The CDR3 DNA is TGTGCCAGCAGCCTCGGGCAGGGGTCCGGCGAGCAGTACTTC.

This clone was seen once. This chain uses TRBV9 with TRBJ1-6; 9 bases line up with TRBD1. The V segment lost 3 bases and the J segment 8 bases; nucleotides outside the gene matches: 9. There are 16 residues in the CDR3. CDR1 is SGDLS, CDR2 YYNGEE, per germline. The CDR3 sequence: CASSEGLQGAYSPLHF. The CDR3, as DNA: TGTGCCAGCAGCGAGGGGTTACAGGGGGCCTATTCACCCCTCCACTTT. Based on the CDR3 plus reference TRBV9 and TRBJ1-6, the full variable domain is DSGVTQTPKHLITATGQRVTLRCSPRSGDLSVYWYQQSLDQGLQFLIQYYNGEERAKGNILERFSAQQFPDLHSELNLSSLELGDSALYFCASSEGLQGAYSPLHFGNGTRLTVT.

The rearrangement links TRBV20-1 to TRBJ1-5; D remains unclear. The CDR3 runs to 11 residues. Trimming pared 2 bases from V and 5 bases from J, leaving 4 bases between. The germline V gene has CDR1 DFQATT and CDR2 SNEGSKA (reference sequence). The CDR3: CSARSHQPQHF. CDR3 nucleotides: TGCAGTGCTAGATCTCATCAGCCCCAGCATTTT.

This clone was seen a handful of times. The chain joins TRBV19 to TRBJ2-1, with 11 bases matching TRBD2. This CDR3 contains 17 residues. Germline CDR1 is LNHDA and CDR2 is SQIVND (reference sequence). Germline trimming cut 7 bases from V and 5 bases from J; bases unmatched to any gene: 13. The CDR3 bases are TGTGCCAGTACCACCACCGAGGCTAGCGGGAGGCACAATGAGCAGTTCTTC. Amino acids: CASTTTEASGRHNEQFF.

This clone was seen repeatedly, ten times or more. The chain combines TRBV11-2 with TRBJ2-7, with a possible D match to TRBD2 (6 bases). The V gene lost 7 bases and the J gene lost 4 bases, with 17 bases spanning the gap. CDR1 and CDR2 (germline): SGHAT, FQNNGV. There are 14 residues in the CDR3. DNA for the CDR3: TGTGCCAGCAACTATAGGAGGGGAACATACGAGCAGTACTTC. Amino acid sequence: CASNYRRGTYEQYF.

This sequence joins TRBV19 and TRBJ2-7; D is possibly TRBD2 (6 bases). The CDR3 spans 15 residues. Germline V gene lookup returns CDR1 LNHDA and CDR2 SQIVND (reference sequence). Trimming cost V 6 bases and J 0 bases, with 15 bases left between them. CDR3 in amino acids: CASSPRDSPSYEQYF. The CDR3 region has the DNA TGTGCCAGTAGCCCCCGGGACTCACCCTCCTACGAGCAGTACTTC.

The V call is TRBV2, the J call TRBJ2-1, with D uncertain. CDR1 and CDR2 from the germline V gene are SNHLY and FYNNEI. The length of the CDR3 is 15 residues. V was clipped by 6 bases and J by 1 base, with 13 bases between them. CDR3 coding DNA: TGTGCCAGCAGCTCCGAGTTTCGATCCTACAATGAGCAGTTCTTC. This translates into CASSSEFRSYNEQFF.

The J gene is TRBJ1-5, the V gene TRBV28; the D is unclear. V lost 6 bases to trimming and J lost 0 bases, with 9 bases between them. Germline V gene sequence: CDR1 MDHEN, CDR2 SYDVKM. The CDR3 has 14 residues. In nucleotides, the CDR3 is TGTGCCAGCAGAGCGGAATATAGCAATCAGCCCCAGCATTTT. Translating it yields CASRAEYSNQPQHF. Using reference TRBV28 and TRBJ1-5 for the parts outside the CDR3, the full variable domain is DVKVTQSSRYLVKRTGEKVFLECVQDMDHENMFWYRQDPGLGLRLIYFSYDVKMKEKGDIPEGYSVSREKKERFSLILESASTNQTSMYLCASRAEYSNQPQHFGDGTRLSIL.

The V and J genes are TRBV28 and TRBJ1-2; 8 nucleotides align to TRBD1. Germline V gene sequence: CDR1 MDHEN, CDR2 SYDVKM. J lost 2 bases, V lost 2 bases, and 7 bases had no gene match. The CDR3 runs 16 residues. The CDR3 is CASSLGGTGSNYGYTF. The CDR3 coding sequence is TGTGCCAGCAGTTTAGGCGGGACAGGCTCAAACTATGGCTACACCTTC.

The sample holds one count of this clone. CDR3 bases: TGTGCCGTAAGAGGCTTAGATACGCAGTATTTT. Translated, it gives CAVRGLDTQYF. This rearrangement joins TRBV7-9 to TRBJ2-3; unclear D gene. The germline V gene has CDR1 SEHNR and CDR2 FQNEAQ (reference sequence). CDR3 size: 11 residues. Trimming shortened V by 11 bases and J by 5 bases, and 11 bases separated the two germline ends. The variable domain in full, with the rest retrieved from reference TRBV7-9 and TRBJ2-3, is DTGVSQNPRHKITKRGQNVTFRCDPISEHNRLYWYRQTLGQGPEFLTYFQNEAQLEKSRLLSDRFSAERPKGSFSTLEIQRTEQGDSAMYLCAVRGLDTQYFGPGTRLTVL.

The chain has TRBV7-2 and TRBJ2-7; D might be TRBD1 (6 bases). This CDR3 spans 14 amino acids. The V end was cut by 2 bases, the J end by 6 bases, with 14 bases between. Germline V gene lookup returns CDR1 SGHTA and CDR2 FQGNSA. This CDR3 is CASSLIRGAAEQYF. In DNA, the CDR3 is TGTGCCAGCAGCTTAATCAGGGGTGCCGCCGAGCAGTACTTC.

The chain joins TRBV21-1 to TRBJ2-3; the DNA was not compared with TRBD2, the D call given in the table. TRBV21-1 is designated a pseudogene. The CDR3 totals 15 residues. The CDR3 reads CASSKEANYTDTQYF. Here the CDR3 DNA reads TGTGCCAGCAGCAAAGAAGCCAACTACACAGATACGCAGTATTTT.

This clone was picked up one time. The chain is built from TRBV15 and TRBJ1-2; possibly TRBD1 for D (6 bases). Between the trimmed V and J ends, which lost 5 bases and 3 bases, there was a span of 10 bases. The CDR3 consists of 13 residues. Looked up from germline, CDR1 is LNHNV and CDR2 is YYDKDF (reference sequence). The CDR3 DNA reads as TGTGCCACCAGCGAGGGGGTCGACTATGGCTACACCTTC. Amino acid sequence: CATSEGVDYGYTF.

This rearrangement joins TRBV2 to TRBJ2-1; D is possibly TRBD1 (5 bases). Germline V gene lookup returns CDR1 SNHLY and CDR2 FYNNEI. V dropped 6 bases and J dropped 9 bases, with 12 bases sitting between them. The CDR3 has 12 amino acids. The CDR3 is CASRADRGEQFF. For the CDR3, the DNA is TGTGCCAGCAGAGCAGACAGAGGTGAGCAGTTCTTC.

This rearrangement joins TRBV7-9 to TRBJ2-1; 7 bases agree with TRBD2. The V and J ends lost 0 bases and 5 bases, in that order; junction bases with no gene match: 4. Germline loops: CDR1 SEHNR, CDR2 FQNEAQ (reference sequence). The CDR3 runs to 15 residues. The CDR3 DNA reads as TGTGCCAGCAGCTTAGCAGCGGGAAGACACAATGAGCAGTTCTTC. It is translated as CASSLAAGRHNEQFF.

The chain recombines TRBV10-3 with TRBJ2-2; no firm D call. Germline CDR1 and CDR2: ENHRY and SYGVKD. V lost 6 bases, J lost 0 bases, and 14 bases lay in between. CDR3 length: 16 amino acids. Written as DNA, the CDR3 is TGTGCCATCAGAGCTCCGACCGGGTCGAACACCGGGGAGCTGTTTTTT. This sequence encodes CAIRAPTGSNTGELFF.

V is TRBV27 and J is TRBJ2-3, with 9 bases fitting TRBD1. Per the germline V gene, CDR1 is MNHEY and CDR2 is SMNVEV (reference sequence). Unmatched junction bases numbered 6, after V lost 6 bases and J lost 5 bases. The CDR3 runs to 14 residues. CDR3 protein: CASSVQGAEDTQYF. The CDR3 DNA reads TGTGCCAGCAGCGTACAGGGGGCGGAAGATACGCAGTATTTT.

The chain uses TRBV6-2 or TRBV6-3 and TRBJ2-7; TRBD1 aligns across 7 bases. Trimming removed 0 bases from V and 4 bases from J; junction bases left unmatched: 3. In germline, CDR1 is MNHEY, CDR2 SVGEGT. The CDR3 length is 14 residues. CDR3 coding DNA: TGTGCCAGCAGTTACTCCGGGACAGTGTACGAGCAGTACTTC. Encoded protein: CASSYSGTVYEQYF.

This clone occurred once. The chain has TRBV9 and TRBJ2-7, with a tentative D call TRBD1 (6 bases). V lost 0 bases and J lost 5, with 15 bases in between. Looked up from germline, CDR1 is SGDLS and CDR2 is YYNGEE. The CDR3 has 15 amino acids. Written as DNA, the CDR3 is TGTGCCAGCAGCGTAGGGCCAGGGGAAATCAACGAGCAGTACTTC. Its protein is CASSVGPGEINEQYF.